The 20 T cell receptor beta chains presented below share a single source sample, sequenced in a study of T cell responses to AZD1222 COVID-19 vaccine. The assay was immunoSEQ multiplex PCR, and TCRdb's table has in-frame clones only and misses some. The sample holds roughly 110,000 clones, 70% to 90% seen once. The input for sequencing was peripheral blood, taken 28 days after the second AZD1222 dose. The receptors were sampled from an adult who received the AZD1222 COVID-19 vaccine.

The rearrangement uses TRBV7-2 and TRBJ1-2, with D possibly TRBD1 on 5 matching bases. The CDR3 runs 14 residues. V was trimmed by 5 bases and J by 2 bases, leaving 12 bases between them. Germline loops: CDR1 SGHTA, CDR2 FQGNSA. The CDR3 region is CASSDVRVNYGYTF. The CDR3 bases are TGTGCCAGCAGCGATGTCAGGGTAAACTATGGCTACACCTTC.

This sequence joins TRBV19 and TRBJ1-2; the D gene is possibly TRBD1 (6 bases). CDR1 and CDR2 (germline): LNHDA, SQIVND (reference sequence). This CDR3 contains 15 residues. Between the trimmed V and J ends, which lost 5 bases and 4 bases, there was a span of 17 bases. In DNA form, the CDR3 reads TGTGCCAGTAGTGCGGGCAACAGGGTGTCCTATGGCTACACCTTC. As protein: CASSAGNRVSYGYTF.

V gene TRBV6-4 combines with J gene TRBJ1-3; no clear D. The V gene lost 6 bases and the J gene lost 0 bases, with 9 bases spanning the gap. The CDR3 is made up of 14 amino acids. Germline loops: CDR1 MRHNA, CDR2 SNTAGT. In DNA form, the CDR3 reads TGTGCCAGCAGCCCGGGCGGCTCTGGAAACACCATATATTTT. Encoded protein: CASSPGGSGNTIYF.

V usage is TRBV7-2 and J usage is TRBJ1-6; D gene unclear. The V end was cut by 8 bases, the J end by 8 bases, with 13 bases between. Germline V lookup: CDR1 SGHTA, CDR2 FQGNSA. The CDR3 is 13 residues long. The CDR3 DNA follows: TGTGCCAGCCACGAGGCGAGGGATTCACCCCTCCACTTT. Residues: CASHEARDSPLHF.

The rearrangement uses TRBV4-1 and TRBJ2-7; the D gene is possibly TRBD1 (6 bases). This CDR3 is built from 14 residues. Germline V gene data show CDR1 as MGHRA and CDR2 as YSYEKL. The V gene lost 2 bases and the J gene lost 0 bases, with 8 bases spanning the gap. The CDR3 nucleotides read TGCGCCAGCAGCCAAAGGACAGCCTCCTACGAGCAGTACTTC. It yields the protein CASSQRTASYEQYF.

V and J are TRBV28 and TRBJ2-7, with 10 nucleotides matching TRBD1. From germline, CDR1 is MDHEN and CDR2 SYDVKM. With V trimmed by 3 bases and J by 3 bases, 11 bases remained unmatched. The CDR3 spans 17 residues. The CDR3 here is CASSLPTGGFLHYEQYF. CDR3 nucleotide sequence: TGTGCCAGCAGTTTGCCGACAGGGGGCTTCTTACACTACGAGCAGTACTTC. The whole variable domain, remainder taken from reference TRBV28 and TRBJ2-7, is DVKVTQSSRYLVKRTGEKVFLECVQDMDHENMFWYRQDPGLGLRLIYFSYDVKMKEKGDIPEGYSVSREKKERFSLILESASTNQTSMYLCASSLPTGGFLHYEQYFGPGTRLTVT.

This rearrangement joins TRBV6-5 to TRBJ1-1; D is unresolved. There are 13 residues in the CDR3. CDR1 is MNHEY and CDR2 is SVGAGI in the germline V gene. V lost 6 bases, J lost 1 base, and 9 bases lay in between. The CDR3 DNA sequence: TGTGCCAGCAGCGCGAACCCGAACACTGAAGCTTTCTTT. Translated: CASSANPNTEAFF.

This clone is a singleton in its sample. This chain links TRBV6-1 with TRBJ1-3, with D perhaps TRBD1 (5 bases). Trimming took off 7 bases at V and 6 bases at J, with 10 bases between the two ends. The CDR3 is made up of 12 amino acids. Germline CDR1 MNHNS, CDR2 SASEGT. CDR3 in DNA: TGTGCCAGCACGGGGGGATCAAACACCATATATTTT. Its translation is CASTGGSNTIYF.

This chain joins TRBV5-4 and TRBJ2-3, with 9 bases fitting TRBD2. Germline V gives CDR1 SGHNT, CDR2 YYREEE (reference sequence). J lost 4 bases, V lost 0 bases, and 6 bases had no gene match. This CDR3 spans 16 amino acids. This CDR3 is CASSLAAGGRSDTQYF. Written as DNA, the CDR3 is TGTGCCAGCAGCTTGGCGGCGGGGGGGCGGTCAGATACGCAGTATTTT. Using reference TRBV5-4 and TRBJ2-3 for the parts outside the CDR3, the full variable domain is ETGVTQSPTHLIKTRGQQVTLRCSSQSGHNTVSWYQQALGQGPQFIFQYYREEENGRGNFPPRFSGLQFPNYSSELNVNALELDDSALYLCASSLAAGGRSDTQYFGPGTRLTVL.

The chain has TRBV4-1 and TRBJ2-7, with a possible D match to TRBD2 (5 bases). V lost 2 bases to trimming and J lost 7 bases, with 12 bases between them. Germline V gene sequence: CDR1 MGHRA, CDR2 YSYEKL. The CDR3 contains 13 residues. CDR3 sequence (DNA): TGCGCCAGCAGCCAACGGGGTCTGGGGGAGCAGTACTTC. Protein sequence: CASSQRGLGEQYF.

CDR3 residues: CASSPRQGNYEQYF. CDR3 sequence (DNA): TGTGCCAGCAGTCCACGACAGGGAAACTACGAGCAGTACTTC. This sequence joins TRBV27 and TRBJ2-7, with 7 bases matching TRBD1. The CDR3 extends over 14 amino acids. Per the germline V gene, CDR1 is MNHEY and CDR2 is SMNVEV (reference sequence). With V trimmed by 5 bases and J by 3 bases, 7 bases remained unmatched.

The rearrangement links TRBV30 to TRBJ1-1; D may be TRBD1 (6 bases). The CDR3 has 14 residues. Between the trimmed V and J ends, which lost 2 bases and 4 bases, there was a span of 14 bases. The germline V gene encodes CDR1 GTSNPN and CDR2 SVGIG (reference sequence). The CDR3 sequence is CAWSPLEGGTEAFF. The DNA of the CDR3 is TGTGCCTGGAGTCCCCTGGAGGGGGGCACTGAAGCTTTCTTT.

This chain connects TRBV2 to TRBJ2-1; 11 bases match TRBD1. This CDR3 has 14 amino acids. Germline V gene lookup returns CDR1 SNHLY and CDR2 FYNNEI. Trimming at V came to 4 bases and at J to 7 bases, leaving 3 bases not matched to a gene. The CDR3 protein is CASSGTGGRNEQFF. CDR3 bases: TGTGCCAGCAGTGGGACAGGGGGCAGGAATGAGCAGTTCTTC.

This clone appeared a single time. The chain has TRBV24-1 and TRBJ1-1; D not resolved. This CDR3 has 13 residues. The V and J ends lost 9 bases and 5 bases respectively, with 15 bases between them. In germline, CDR1 is KGHDR, CDR2 SFDVKD. CDR3: CATPRGSGTEAFF. CDR3 sequence (DNA): TGTGCCACCCCCAGAGGGAGCGGGACTGAAGCTTTCTTT.

The rearrangement uses TRBV5-1 and TRBJ1-4; no clear D. V lost 0 bases, J lost 0 bases, and 6 bases lay in between. This CDR3 spans 15 amino acids. The germline CDR1 and CDR2 sequences are SGHRS and YFSETQ. CDR3 sequence reads: CASSLGLTTNEKLFF. The CDR3 DNA follows: TGCGCCAGCAGCTTGGGACTAACAACTAATGAAAAACTGTTTTTT.

This rearrangement joins TRBV28 to TRBJ2-3, with 9 bases lining up with TRBD1. Germline lookup yields CDR1 MDHEN and CDR2 SYDVKM. This CDR3 has 17 residues. V lost 3 bases, J lost 3 bases, and 10 bases stayed unmatched. CDR3 nucleotide sequence: TGTGCCAGCAGTTTGCGGGGGACAGGGAGGGGGACAGATACGCAGTATTTT. Translated, it gives CASSLRGTGRGTDTQYF.

The chain joins TRBV2 to TRBJ1-1; perhaps TRBD1 as D (5 bases). This CDR3 is 13 amino acids long. Germline CDR1 SNHLY, CDR2 FYNNEI. V was cut by 6 bases and J by 3 bases, with 11 bases left in between. The chain's CDR3 is CASSADIYTEAFF. CDR3 nucleotide sequence: TGTGCCAGCAGCGCGGACATTTACACTGAAGCTTTCTTT.

The J gene is TRBJ1-4, the V gene TRBV7-2; weak D call: TRBD1 (5 bases). The germline V gene encodes CDR1 SGHTA and CDR2 FQGNSA. Between the trimmed V and J ends, which lost 1 base and 4 bases, there was a span of 7 bases. The CDR3 has 14 amino acids. The CDR3 sequence: CASSLGTNNEKLFF. CDR3 DNA: TGTGCCAGCAGCTTAGGGACAAATAATGAAAAACTGTTTTTT.

The chain joins TRBV5-4 to TRBJ1-3; 8 nucleotides align to TRBD1. CDR3 size: 14 residues. Germline V gene sequence: CDR1 SGHNT, CDR2 YYREEE (reference sequence). V lost 0 bases and J lost 4; bases outside the gene matches: 0. The DNA of the CDR3 is TGTGCCAGCAGCTTGGGGACAGGGGGAAACACCATATATTTT. Amino acid sequence: CASSLGTGGNTIYF.

This chain uses TRBV19 with TRBJ1-5; TRBD1 might be the D (6 bases). V lost 5 bases to trimming and J lost 3 bases, with 14 bases between them. CDR1 is LNHDA, CDR2 SQIVND, per germline (reference sequence). CDR3 length: 15 amino acids. The CDR3 region is CASSLGDKPNQPQHF. The CDR3 region has the DNA TGTGCCAGTAGTTTGGGGGACAAACCCAATCAGCCCCAGCATTTT.